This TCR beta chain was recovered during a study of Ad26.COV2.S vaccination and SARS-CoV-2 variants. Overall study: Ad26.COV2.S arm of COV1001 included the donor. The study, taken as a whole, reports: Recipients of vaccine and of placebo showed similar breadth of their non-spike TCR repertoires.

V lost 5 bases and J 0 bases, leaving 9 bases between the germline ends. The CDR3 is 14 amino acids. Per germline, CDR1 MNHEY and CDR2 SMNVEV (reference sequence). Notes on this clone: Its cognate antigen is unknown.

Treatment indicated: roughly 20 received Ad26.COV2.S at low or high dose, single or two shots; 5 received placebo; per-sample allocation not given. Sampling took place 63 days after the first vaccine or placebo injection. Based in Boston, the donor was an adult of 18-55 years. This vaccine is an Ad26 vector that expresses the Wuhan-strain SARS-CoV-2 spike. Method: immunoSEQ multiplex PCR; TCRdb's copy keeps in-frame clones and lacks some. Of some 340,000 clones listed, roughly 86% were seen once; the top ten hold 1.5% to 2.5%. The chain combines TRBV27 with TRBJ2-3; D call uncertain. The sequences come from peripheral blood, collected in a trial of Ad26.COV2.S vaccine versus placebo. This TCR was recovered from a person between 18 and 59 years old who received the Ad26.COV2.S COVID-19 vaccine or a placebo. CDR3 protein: CASSPRPSTDTQYF. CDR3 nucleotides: TGTGCCAGCAGTCCCCGCCCGAGCACAGATACGCAGTATTTT.